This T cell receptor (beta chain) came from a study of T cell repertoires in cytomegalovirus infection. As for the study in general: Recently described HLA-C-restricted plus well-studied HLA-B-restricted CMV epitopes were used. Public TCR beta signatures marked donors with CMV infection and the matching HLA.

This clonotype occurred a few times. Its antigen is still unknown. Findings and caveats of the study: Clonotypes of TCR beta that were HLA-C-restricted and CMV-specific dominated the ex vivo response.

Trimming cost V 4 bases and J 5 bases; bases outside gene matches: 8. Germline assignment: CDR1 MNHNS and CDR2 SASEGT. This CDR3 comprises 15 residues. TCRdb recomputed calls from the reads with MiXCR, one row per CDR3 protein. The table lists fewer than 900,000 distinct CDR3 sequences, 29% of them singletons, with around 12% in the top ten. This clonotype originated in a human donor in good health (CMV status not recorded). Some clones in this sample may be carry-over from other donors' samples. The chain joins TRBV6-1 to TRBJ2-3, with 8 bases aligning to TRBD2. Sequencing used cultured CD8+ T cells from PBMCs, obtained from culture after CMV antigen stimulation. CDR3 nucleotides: TGTGCCAGCAGTGCGCGGGGGGCCTATGTAGATACGCAGTATTTT. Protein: CASSARGAYVDTQYF.